Each of the 6 T cell receptor beta chains below was sequenced from the same sample in a study of blood T cell repertoires in COVID-19. Sequenced by immunoSEQ multiplex PCR; TCRdb stores in-frame clones only, minus some. The top ten hold about 5.2% of the sample, which has about 320,000 clones, around 86% seen once. The sequenced material came from PBMCs or T cells enriched from blood (not recorded which). These receptor sequences come from a man aged 55 to 69 who had recovered from COVID-19.

As for this clone: The identical CDR3 is also encoded by other nucleotide sequences in the sample. This sequence joins TRBV27 and TRBJ1-2, with no clear D. Germline V gene sequence: CDR1 MNHEY, CDR2 SMNVEV (reference sequence). This CDR3 contains 12 residues. Trimming removed 2 bases from V and 5 bases from J, with 6 bases in between. CDR3 loop: CASSLRGYGYTF. For the CDR3, the DNA is TGTGCCAGCAGTTTAAGAGGGTATGGCTACACCTTC.

V and J are TRBV5-1 and TRBJ2-5; 8 bases map to TRBD1. Unmatched junction bases numbered 2, after V lost 2 bases and J lost 2 bases. The germline V gene has CDR1 SGHRS and CDR2 YFSETQ. The CDR3 runs to 14 residues. CDR3 nucleotide sequence: TGCGCCAGCAGCTTCACAGGGGGTCAAGAGACCCAGTACTTC. Translated: CASSFTGGQETQYF. Combining the CDR3 with reference TRBV5-1 and TRBJ2-5 gives the whole variable domain KAGVTQTPRYLIKTRGQQVTLSCSPISGHRSVSWYQQTPGQGLQFLFEYFSETQRNKGNFPGRFSGRQFSNSRSEMNVSTLELGDSALYLCASSFTGGQETQYFGPGTRLLVL.

This chain uses TRBV29-1 with TRBJ2-4; 8 positions match TRBD1. This CDR3 region has 13 residues. Unmatched junction bases numbered 10, after V lost 7 bases and J lost 8 bases. The germline CDR1 and CDR2 sequences are SQVTM and ANQGSEA. CDR3 region: CSARSDRGDIQYF. The CDR3 bases are TGCAGCGCCCGATCCGACAGGGGAGACATTCAGTACTTC. Looking up the rest from reference TRBV29-1 and TRBJ2-4 gives the full variable domain: SAVISQKPSRDICQRGTSLTIQCQVDSQVTMMFWYRQQPGQSLTLIATANQGSEATYESGFVIDKFPISRPNLTFSTLTVSNMSPEDSSIYLCSARSDRGDIQYFGAGTRLSVL.

The chain uses TRBV27 and TRBJ2-1; 7 positions agree with TRBD1. J lost 1 base, V lost 6 bases, and 9 bases had no gene match. Germline CDR1 reads MNHEY; CDR2 reads SMNVEV (reference sequence). The CDR3 spans 16 residues. CDR3 region: CASRSDRVRSYNEQFF. As DNA, the CDR3 is TGTGCCAGCAGAAGTGACAGGGTACGGTCCTACAATGAGCAGTTCTTC.

This clone was detected only once. This chain links TRBV21-1 with TRBJ2-7; the D call TRBD2 from the table was never checked on the DNA. TRBV21-1 is designated a pseudogene. This CDR3 comprises 18 residues. CDR3 nucleotides: TGTGCCAGCAGCACCAGGGAAGGGGCGGCGGGAAGCTCCTACGAGCAGTACTTC. It is translated as CASSTREGAAGSSYEQYF.

The chain joins TRBV7-9 to TRBJ2-2; no firm D call. Germline lookup yields CDR1 SEHNR and CDR2 FQNEAQ (reference sequence). The CDR3 covers 15 residues. Trimming pared 2 bases from V and 0 bases from J, leaving 7 bases between. The CDR3 DNA reads TGTGCCAGCAGCTTACGAGGTTCGAACACCGGGGAGCTGTTTTTT. Its protein product is CASSLRGSNTGELFF.